This TCR beta chain was obtained from a study of blood T cell repertoires in COVID-19. About the research overall: Italy, Spain and the United States were the sources of the convalescent and acute COVID-19 samples. PBMCs, B-cell-depleted T cells, or T cells were the source of the cDNA or gDNA that made up the material.

Followed over time, Seattle patients had been enrolled while infection was active. CDR1 is SGHRS and CDR2 is YFSETQ in the germline V gene. The CDR3 is made up of 14 amino acids. V was clipped by 3 bases and J by 2 bases; unmatched bases: 4. TCRdb keeps only in-frame clones here, not all; method: immunoSEQ multiplex PCR. This sample yields some 290,000 clones, of which over 85% are seen a single time; 8.5% to 14% belongs to the top ten. The chain uses TRBV5-1 and TRBJ1-1; 7 nucleotides line up with TRBD1. The material sequenced was peripheral blood. The source of this sequence is a woman aged 25-40 years with COVID-19, enrolled during active disease. CDR3 bases: TGCGCCAGCAGCTCCCGACAGGGAAACACTGAAGCTTTCTTT. Translated, it gives CASSSRQGNTEAFF.